This TCR beta chain stems from a study of T-cell reconstitution after alpha-beta-depleted transplantation in children. This clonotype showed up many times. Using unique molecular identifiers, the investigators prepared the TCRbeta library. Each CDR3 protein is one row after TCRdb ran MiXCR on the PCR reads. Of around 440,000 distinct CDR3 sequences listed, about 10% are singletons. V dropped 6 bases and J dropped 3; count of bases not matched to a gene: 4. This CDR3 is 15 amino acids long. Germline-derived CDR1 and CDR2 are KGHSH and LQKENI. V and J are TRBV18 and TRBJ2-7; 14 bases agree with TRBD2. The TCR originated in a child aged 2 to 10 with inherited bone marrow failure, due to receive a stem cell transplant. The source was PBMCs, collected before TCRalphabeta/CD19-depleted stem cell transplant. The CDR3 reads CASSTGLAGGYEQYF. DNA of the CDR3: TGTGCCAGCTCTACCGGACTAGCGGGAGGCTACGAGCAGTACTTC.